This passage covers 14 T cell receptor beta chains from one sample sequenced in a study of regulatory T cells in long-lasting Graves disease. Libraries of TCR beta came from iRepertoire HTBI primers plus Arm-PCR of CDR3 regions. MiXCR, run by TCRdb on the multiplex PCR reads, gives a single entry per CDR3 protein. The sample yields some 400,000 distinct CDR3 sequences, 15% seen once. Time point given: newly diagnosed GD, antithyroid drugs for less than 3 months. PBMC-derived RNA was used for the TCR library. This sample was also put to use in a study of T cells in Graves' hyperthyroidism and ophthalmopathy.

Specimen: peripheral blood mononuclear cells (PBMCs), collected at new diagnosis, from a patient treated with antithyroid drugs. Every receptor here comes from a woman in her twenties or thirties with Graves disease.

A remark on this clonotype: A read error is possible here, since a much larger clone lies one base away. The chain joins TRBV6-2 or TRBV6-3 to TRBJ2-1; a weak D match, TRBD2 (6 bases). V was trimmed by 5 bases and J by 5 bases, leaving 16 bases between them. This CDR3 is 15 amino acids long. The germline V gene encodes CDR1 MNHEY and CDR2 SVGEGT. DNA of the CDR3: TGTGCCAGCAGTGAGGGCGGGGAGAGGAACAATGAGCAGTTCTTC. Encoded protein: CASSEGGERNNEQFF.

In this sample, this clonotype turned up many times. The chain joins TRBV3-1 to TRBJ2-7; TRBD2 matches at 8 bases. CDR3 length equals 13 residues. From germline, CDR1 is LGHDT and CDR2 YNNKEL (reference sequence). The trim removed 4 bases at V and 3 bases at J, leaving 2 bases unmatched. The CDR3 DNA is TGTGCCAGCAGCCCCGGGACTAGCTACGAGCAGTACTTC. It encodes CASSPGTSYEQYF.

This chain's CDR3 is CASSAQITGKSSYNEQFF. The DNA for the CDR3 is TGTGCCAGCAGCGCGCAGATAACGGGGAAAAGCTCCTACAATGAGCAGTTCTTC. This sequence joins TRBV7-9 and TRBJ2-1, with D possibly matching TRBD2 (5 bases). Trimming stripped 5 bases from V and 0 bases from J, with 20 bases between. Germline CDR1 SEHNR, CDR2 FQNEAQ (reference sequence). The CDR3 spans 18 residues.

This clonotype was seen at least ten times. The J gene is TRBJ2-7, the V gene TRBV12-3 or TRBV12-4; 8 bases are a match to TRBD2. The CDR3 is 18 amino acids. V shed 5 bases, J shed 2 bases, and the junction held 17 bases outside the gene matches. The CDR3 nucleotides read TGTGCCAGCAGTGCCGGGGGGGGTCCAATTCCCTACCCCTACGAGCAGTACTTC. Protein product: CASSAGGGPIPYPYEQYF.

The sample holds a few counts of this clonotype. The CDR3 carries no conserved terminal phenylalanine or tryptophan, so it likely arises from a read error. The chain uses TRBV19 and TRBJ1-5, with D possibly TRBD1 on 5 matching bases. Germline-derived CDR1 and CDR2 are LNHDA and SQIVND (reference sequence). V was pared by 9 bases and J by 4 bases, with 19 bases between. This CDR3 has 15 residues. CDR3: CASRRAPGRNQPQHL. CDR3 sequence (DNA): TGTGCCAGCCGCCGAGCCCCAGGGAGAAATCAGCCCCAGCATCTT.

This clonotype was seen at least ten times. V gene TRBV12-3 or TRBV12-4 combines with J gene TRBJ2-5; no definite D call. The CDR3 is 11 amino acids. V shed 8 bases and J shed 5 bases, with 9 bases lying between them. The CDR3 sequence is CASGRVETQYF. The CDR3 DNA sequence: TGTGCCAGCGGCCGAGTGGAGACCCAGTACTTC.

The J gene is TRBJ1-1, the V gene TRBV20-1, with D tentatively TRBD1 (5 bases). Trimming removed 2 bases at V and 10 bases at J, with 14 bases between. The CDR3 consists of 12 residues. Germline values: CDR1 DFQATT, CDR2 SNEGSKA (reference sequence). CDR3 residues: CSARLAGGVAFF. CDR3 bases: TGCAGTGCTAGACTGGCGGGAGGGGTAGCTTTCTTT.

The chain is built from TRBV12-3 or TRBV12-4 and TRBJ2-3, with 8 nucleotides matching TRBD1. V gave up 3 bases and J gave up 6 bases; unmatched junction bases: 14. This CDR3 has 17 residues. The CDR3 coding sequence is TGTGCCAGCAGTTTTGGCCGGGACAGGTTAAAACCGGATACGCAGTATTTT. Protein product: CASSFGRDRLKPDTQYF.

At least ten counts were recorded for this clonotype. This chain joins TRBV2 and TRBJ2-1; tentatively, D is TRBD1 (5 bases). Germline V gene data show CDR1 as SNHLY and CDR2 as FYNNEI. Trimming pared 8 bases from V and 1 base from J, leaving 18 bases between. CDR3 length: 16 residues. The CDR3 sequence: CASYPQGPLSYNEQFF. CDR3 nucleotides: TGTGCCAGCTATCCTCAGGGTCCCTTATCCTACAATGAGCAGTTCTTC.

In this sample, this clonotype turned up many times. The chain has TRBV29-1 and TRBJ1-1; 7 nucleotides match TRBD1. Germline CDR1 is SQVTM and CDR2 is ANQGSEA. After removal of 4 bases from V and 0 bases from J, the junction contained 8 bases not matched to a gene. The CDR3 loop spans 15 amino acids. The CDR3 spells CSVAPDRLMNTEAFF. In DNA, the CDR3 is TGCAGCGTTGCCCCGGACAGGCTCATGAACACTGAAGCTTTCTTT.

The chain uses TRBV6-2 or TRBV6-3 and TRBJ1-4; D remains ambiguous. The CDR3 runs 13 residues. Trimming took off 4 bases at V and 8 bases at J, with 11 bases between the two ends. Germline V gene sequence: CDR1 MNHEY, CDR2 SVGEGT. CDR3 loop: CASSFSGDEKLFF. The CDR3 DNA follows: TGTGCCAGCAGTTTTTCGGGAGACGAAAAACTGTTTTTT.

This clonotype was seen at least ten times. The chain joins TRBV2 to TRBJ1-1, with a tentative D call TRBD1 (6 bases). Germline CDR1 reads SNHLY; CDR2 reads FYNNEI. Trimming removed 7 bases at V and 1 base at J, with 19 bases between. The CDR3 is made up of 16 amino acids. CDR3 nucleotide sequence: TGTGCCAGCACTCAAAGCGGGGGGCGGTCGAACACTGAAGCTTTCTTT. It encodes CASTQSGGRSNTEAFF.

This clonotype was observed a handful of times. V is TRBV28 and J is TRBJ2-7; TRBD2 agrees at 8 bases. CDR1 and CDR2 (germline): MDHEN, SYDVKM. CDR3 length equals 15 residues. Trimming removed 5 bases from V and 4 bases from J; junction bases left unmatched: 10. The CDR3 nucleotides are TGTGCCAGCAGTCCATTGCGGGAGGTTGAGTACGAGCAGTACTTC. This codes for CASSPLREVEYEQYF.

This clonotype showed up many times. This CDR3 reads CAIKNTGGKLSDTQYF. The CDR3 bases are TGTGCCATCAAGAATACAGGGGGCAAGCTATCAGATACGCAGTATTTT. The gene calls are TRBV10-3 and TRBJ2-3, with 9 bases matching TRBD1. The germline gives CDR1 ENHRY, CDR2 SYGVKD. The CDR3 has 16 residues. V was pared by 7 bases and J by 4 bases, with 12 bases of the junction left unmatched.